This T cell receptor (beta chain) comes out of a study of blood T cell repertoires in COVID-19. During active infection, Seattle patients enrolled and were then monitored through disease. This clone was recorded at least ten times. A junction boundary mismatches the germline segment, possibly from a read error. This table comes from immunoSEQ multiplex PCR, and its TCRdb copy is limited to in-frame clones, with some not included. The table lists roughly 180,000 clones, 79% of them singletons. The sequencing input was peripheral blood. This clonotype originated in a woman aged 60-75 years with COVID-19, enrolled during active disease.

This CDR3 reads CASGEQQGSNSPLHF. CDR3 bases: TGTGCCAGCGGTGAACAACAGGGGTCTAATTCACCCCTCCACTTT. V gene TRBV2 combines with J gene TRBJ1-6; 7 bases are a match to TRBD1. Germline CDR1 and CDR2: SNHLY and FYNNEI. This CDR3 is built from 15 residues.